The 29 T cell receptor beta chains presented below share a single source sample, sequenced in a study of blood T cells in healthy people across ages. A J-beta primer mix and a sample-barcoded 5' primer were used in a second PCR of roughly 6 to 11 cycles. TCRdb re-analysed the 5' RACE reads in MiXCR, keeping a single row per CDR3 protein. Of some 640,000 distinct CDR3 sequences detected, roughly 50% appear once; the ten largest clones hold roughly 31%. Input material: blood. The source is a woman aged 60-75 years in good health.

The chain has TRBV27 and TRBJ1-4; a weak D match, TRBD1 (6 bases). Trimming left V 5 bases short and J 8 bases short, with 12 bases between. The CDR3 spans 13 residues. Germline lookup yields CDR1 MNHEY and CDR2 SMNVEV (reference sequence). In DNA, the CDR3 is TGTGCCAGCAGTCGGGACAATGAGGAAAAACTGTTTTTT. Protein sequence: CASSRDNEEKLFF.

The chain carries TRBV20-1 and TRBJ2-3; unclear D gene. Germline loops: CDR1 DFQATT, CDR2 SNEGSKA (reference sequence). V was trimmed by 5 bases and J by 6 bases, leaving 24 bases between them. The length of the CDR3 is 16 residues. CDR3: CSAGSLTDVQADTQYF. The CDR3 region has the DNA TGCAGTGCTGGAAGCCTAACGGACGTTCAGGCGGATACGCAGTATTTT.

V is TRBV30 and J is TRBJ2-1, with a possible D match to TRBD2 (6 bases). Germline V gene lookup returns CDR1 GTSNPN and CDR2 SVGIG (reference sequence). CDR3 length: 11 amino acids. CDR3 nucleotide sequence: TGTGCGGGGGGATATAGGAATGAGCAGTTCTTC. Protein: CAGGYRNEQFF.

This chain links TRBV28 with TRBJ2-4; perhaps TRBD1 as D (5 bases). V lost 6 bases, J lost 13 bases, and 13 bases lay in between. Germline V gene sequence: CDR1 MDHEN, CDR2 SYDVKM. This CDR3 spans 11 amino acids. In DNA form, the CDR3 reads TGTGCCAGCAGGTCCTGGGGCACCCAGTACTTC. Its translation: CASRSWGTQYF.

Comments on this clonotype: One end of the junction is discordant with germline, which a read error may explain. The rearrangement links TRBV6-7 to TRBJ2-1; no definite D call. TRBV6-7 is annotated as an ORF whose role is uncertain. The CDR3 spans 12 residues. The CDR3 nucleotides read TGTACCAGCAGCCTACGTTGGGGTGAGCAGTTCTTC. Its protein product is CTSSLRWGEQFF.

Ten or more counts support this clonotype. The chain couples TRBV4-3 to TRBJ2-1; D might be TRBD1 or TRBD2, each matching 6 bases. V lost 6 bases and J lost 4, with 13 bases in between. The CDR3 is 14 residues long. Germline V gene lookup returns CDR1 LGHNA and CDR2 YSLEER. CDR3 sequence: CASSRQEGYNEQFF. Written as DNA, the CDR3 is TGCGCCAGCAGTAGACAGGAGGGTTACAATGAGCAGTTCTTC.

This clonotype came up a few times. The chain is built from TRBV7-2 and TRBJ2-7; D may be TRBD1 (5 bases). CDR3 size: 15 residues. CDR1 is SGHTA, CDR2 FQGNSA, per germline. V was pared by 4 bases and J by 0 bases, with 13 bases between. In nucleotides, the CDR3 is TGTGCCAGCAGCTGGACCAGGGCTAGCTCCTACGAGCAGTACTTC. Translation gives CASSWTRASSYEQYF.

This chain joins TRBV29-1 and TRBJ2-7, with 9 bases matching TRBD2. CDR3 length: 14 residues. J was trimmed by 5 bases and V by 1 base; bases with no gene match: 6. The V gene's germline CDR1 is SQVTM and CDR2 ANQGSEA. DNA of the CDR3: TGCAGCGTTGAAGGTAGCGGGAGCATCCACGAGCAGTACTTC. Its translation is CSVEGSGSIHEQYF.

In this sample, this clonotype turned up a few times. This sequence joins TRBV20-1 and TRBJ2-7; 8 bases match TRBD2. Germline V gene sequence: CDR1 DFQATT, CDR2 SNEGSKA (reference sequence). V lost 3 bases to trimming and J lost 5 bases; unmatched junction nucleotides: 12. The CDR3 totals 15 residues. The CDR3 loop is CSARVTLTGGHEQYF. CDR3 DNA: TGCAGTGCTAGGGTCACGCTGACGGGAGGGCACGAGCAGTACTTC.

There are a few counts of this clonotype. This chain joins TRBV4-3 and TRBJ1-2; TRBD1 agrees at 8 bases. This CDR3 contains 15 residues. Germline V gene sequence: CDR1 LGHNA, CDR2 YSLEER. J gave up 7 bases and V 0 bases, and 7 bases lay outside the gene matches. The CDR3 region is CASSQDRGQKFGYTF. The CDR3 DNA sequence: TGCGCCAGCAGCCAAGACAGGGGGCAAAAGTTTGGCTACACCTTC.

This clonotype was counted between two and nine times. The chain joins TRBV20-1 to TRBJ1-6; 9 nucleotides line up with TRBD1. The trim removed 3 bases at V and 6 bases at J, leaving 15 bases unmatched. This CDR3 comprises 18 residues. Germline CDR1 is DFQATT and CDR2 is SNEGSKA (reference sequence). CDR3 sequence: CSARRDREFVGLNSPLHF. Written as DNA, the CDR3 is TGCAGTGCTAGGCGGGACAGGGAATTTGTGGGTCTTAATTCACCCCTCCACTTT.

This rearrangement joins TRBV7-9 to TRBJ2-7; 11 bases are a match to TRBD2. The length of the CDR3 is 19 residues. The V gene end was trimmed by 4 bases and the J gene end by 0 bases; junction bases not matched to a gene: 14. CDR1 is SEHNR and CDR2 is FQNEAQ in the germline V gene (reference sequence). The CDR3 is CASSSVAGGAAYSSYEQYF. CDR3 bases: TGTGCCAGCAGCTCAGTAGCGGGGGGGGCCGCGTACAGCTCCTACGAGCAGTACTTC. Looking up the rest from reference TRBV7-9 and TRBJ2-7 gives the full variable domain: DTGVSQNPRHKITKRGQNVTFRCDPISEHNRLYWYRQTLGQGPEFLTYFQNEAQLEKSRLLSDRFSAERPKGSFSTLEIQRTEQGDSAMYLCASSSVAGGAAYSSYEQYFGPGTRLTVT.

This clonotype appeared many times. This chain uses TRBV29-1 with TRBJ2-5; the match to TRBD1 covers 8 bases. Germline V gene data show CDR1 as SQVTM and CDR2 as ANQGSEA. Losses at the gene ends were 5 bases for V and 2 bases for J; bases not matched to a gene: 1. The CDR3 sequence is 12 residues long. The CDR3 region is CSVNRGQETQYF. The CDR3 coding sequence is TGCAGCGTTAACAGGGGGCAAGAGACCCAGTACTTC.

The gene calls are TRBV20-1 and TRBJ2-1, with D maybe TRBD2 (6 bases). The CDR3 is made up of 13 amino acids. V was pared by 4 bases and J by 9 bases, with 16 bases between. The V gene's germline CDR1 is DFQATT and CDR2 SNEGSKA (reference sequence). CDR3 region: CSAIRLVGSEQFF. The CDR3 nucleotides read TGCAGTGCTATCCGACTAGTTGGAAGTGAGCAGTTCTTC.

This clonotype came up a few times. V and J are TRBV10-3 and TRBJ2-3; possible D gene TRBD2, 6 bases. CDR1 is ENHRY and CDR2 is SYGVKD in the germline V gene. This CDR3 region has 14 residues. The germline V and J ends were trimmed by 3 bases and 3 bases, with 10 bases remaining between them. Here the CDR3 DNA reads TGTGCCATCAGTGACGGGAGAGGGACAGATACGCAGTATTTT. This translates into CAISDGRGTDTQYF.

This clonotype was detected a few times. The CDR3 loop is CASSQTRQSGYTF. The CDR3 bases are TGTGCCAGCAGCCAAACCCGACAGAGTGGCTACACCTTC. This chain connects TRBV3-1 to TRBJ1-2, with a tentative D call TRBD1 (5 bases). Per germline, CDR1 LGHDT and CDR2 YNNKEL (reference sequence). V lost 2 bases and J 7 bases, leaving 11 bases between the germline ends. This CDR3 comprises 13 residues.

As regards this clonotype: One end of the junction does not line up with germline, which may come from a read error. CDR3 amino acids: CSVETSCEQYF. As DNA, the CDR3 is TGCAGCGTTGAAACATCCTGCGAGCAGTACTTC. The chain recombines TRBV29-1 with TRBJ2-7; D is unclear. Germline V gene data show CDR1 as SQVTM and CDR2 as ANQGSEA. This CDR3 comprises 11 residues.

This clonotype was seen once. The junction and the germline gene differ at one end; a read error may be behind it. The rearrangement links TRBV6-5 to TRBJ2-7, with no clear D. CDR1 is MNHEY and CDR2 is SVGAGI in the germline V gene. CDR3 length: 17 amino acids. Here the CDR3 reads CACSYSMARQALYEQYF. The CDR3 DNA reads TGTGCCTGCAGTTACTCAATGGCCCGGCAGGCCCTCTACGAGCAGTACTTC.

The chain uses TRBV5-1 and TRBJ2-7; D gene unclear. With 2 bases removed from V and 3 bases from J, the gap between germline ends came to 12 bases. Germline V lookup: CDR1 SGHRS, CDR2 YFSETQ. The CDR3 covers 14 residues. The CDR3 reads CASSFSGQYYEQYF. Written as DNA, the CDR3 is TGCGCCAGCAGCTTTTCCGGGCAATACTACGAGCAGTACTTC.

The chain joins TRBV3-1 to TRBJ2-3; 11 nucleotides match TRBD2. J gave up 4 bases and V 4 bases, and 7 bases lay outside the gene matches. The germline gives CDR1 LGHDT, CDR2 YNNKEL (reference sequence). The CDR3 is 16 residues long. The CDR3 region has the DNA TGTGCCAGCAGCCCGTTAGCGGGAGGGTTCGCAGATACGCAGTATTTT. It codes for CASSPLAGGFADTQYF.

The V call is TRBV5-6, the J call TRBJ2-7; tentative D call: TRBD2 (5 bases). V was clipped by 4 bases and J by 0 bases, with 11 bases between them. The CDR3 totals 14 residues. CDR1 and CDR2 (germline): SGHDT, YYEEEE. CDR3 region: CASSDRRVSYEQYF. CDR3 nucleotide sequence: TGTGCCAGCAGCGACCGGCGGGTCTCCTACGAGCAGTACTTC.

V is TRBV7-2 and J is TRBJ2-3; D is ambiguous. Trimming stripped 5 bases from V and 8 bases from J, with 8 bases between. CDR1 and CDR2 (germline): SGHTA, FQGNSA. The CDR3 is 11 amino acids. The DNA of the CDR3 is TGTGCCAGCAGCCCATCGACTACGCAGTATTTT. It codes for CASSPSTTQYF.

This clonotype was recorded a few times. Here the CDR3 DNA reads TGCAGTGCTAGCCGGGACAGACTAAACTATGGCTACACCTTC. Translated, it gives CSASRDRLNYGYTF. The chain links TRBV20-1 to TRBJ1-2, with 7 bases matching TRBD1. V was pared by 3 bases and J by 2 bases, with 6 bases of the junction left unmatched. CDR1 and CDR2 (germline): DFQATT, SNEGSKA (reference sequence). The CDR3 sequence is 14 residues long.

V is TRBV21-1 and J is TRBJ1-6; the D call TRBD1 from the table was never checked on the DNA. TRBV21-1 has pseudogene status. The CDR3 totals 18 residues. The CDR3: CASSKDPHGQGDYSPLHF. The DNA of the CDR3 is TGTGCCAGCAGCAAAGACCCCCATGGACAGGGGGACTATTCACCCCTCCACTTT.

The rearrangement joins TRBV6-4 to TRBJ2-3; no definite D call. This CDR3 region has 15 residues. Deletions cut 8 bases from V and 0 bases from J, with 15 bases between. CDR1 and CDR2 from the germline V gene are MRHNA and SNTAGT. Here the CDR3 DNA reads TGTGCCAGCTCGGCGGCGGCCGGTAGCACAGATACGCAGTATTTT. This gives the protein CASSAAAGSTDTQYF.

This clonotype turned up a few times. The chain carries TRBV12-3 or TRBV12-4 and TRBJ1-4; D remains unclear. The V end was cut by 3 bases, the J end by 7 bases, with 9 bases between. The CDR3 totals 13 residues. CDR3 sequence: CASSFFKGEKLFF. The CDR3 DNA is TGTGCCAGCAGTTTCTTTAAAGGTGAAAAACTGTTTTTT.

The CDR3 reads CSAVTSGSAEQYF. The DNA of the CDR3 is TGCAGCGCAGTCACTAGCGGGAGTGCCGAGCAGTACTTC. The chain employs TRBV29-1 and TRBJ2-7; 11 bases agree with TRBD2. There are 13 residues in the CDR3. The trim removed 7 bases at V and 6 bases at J, leaving 8 bases unmatched. Germline lookup yields CDR1 SQVTM and CDR2 ANQGSEA.

This clonotype was observed a few times. This chain links TRBV12-3 or TRBV12-4 with TRBJ2-4, with a tentative D call TRBD1 (6 bases). The V and J ends lost 6 bases and 1 base respectively, with 10 bases between them. The CDR3 runs to 14 residues. The CDR3 DNA reads TGTGCCAGCAGGTCTACAGGGGCCAAAAACATTCAGTACTTC. This encodes CASRSTGAKNIQYF.

This clonotype was seen repeatedly, ten times or more. The J gene is TRBJ2-4, the V gene TRBV9; 13 nucleotides agree with TRBD2. The CDR3 sequence is 16 residues long. Germline V gene lookup returns CDR1 SGDLS and CDR2 YYNGEE. With V trimmed by 3 bases and J by 5 bases, 5 bases remained unmatched. The CDR3 spells CASSEGLAGVENIQYF. As DNA, the CDR3 is TGTGCCAGCAGCGAAGGACTAGCGGGAGTGGAAAACATTCAGTACTTC.